The T cell receptor beta chain under discussion was sequenced for a study of low-dose radiotherapy and immunotherapy resistance in tumors. Time point reported: after trial treatment. Sample treatment: LDRT plus nivolumab, ipilimumab, low-dose cyclophosphamide and aspirin (RACIN trial). This clonotype was picked up many times. V lost 4 bases and J lost 3, with 8 bases in between. This CDR3 spans 13 amino acids. Germline V gene data show CDR1 as SGHDT and CDR2 as YYEEEE. With TRAV- and TRBV-specific primers, first-strand cDNA was made, covering the alpha and beta chains. TCRs were put through roughly 19 PCR cycles of amplification with Phusion. A constant-region primer and the V-primer adapter served as the primer pair. TCRdb re-analysed the reads in MiXCR, keeping a single row per CDR3 protein. The sample holds fewer than 110,000 distinct CDR3 sequences; roughly 20% are singletons and the top ten take 4.1%.

The clonotype originates from a male donor with prostate cancer. The chain recombines TRBV5-6 with TRBJ2-1; D ambiguous. The sample in question was PBMCs, obtained after low-dose radiotherapy plus immunotherapy. In DNA form, the CDR3 reads TGTGCCAGCAGCCCAACTCTCTACAATGAGCAGTTCTTC. It is translated as CASSPTLYNEQFF.